The 21 T cell receptor beta chains reported below all come from one sample, sequenced in a study of beta chain features in type 1 diabetes. Reverse transcribing all isolated RNA meant expressed TCRB transcripts were sequenced. The method was immunoSEQ multiplex PCR; TCRdb's version includes in-frame clones alone and lacks a portion of them. The sample includes 900,000 or so clones, roughly 15% of them seen just once. The source material was naive CD4+ T cells from blood. The receptor source for this set is a woman under 30 in good health.

The chain couples TRBV5-6 to TRBJ2-4; 8 positions match TRBD2. The CDR3 totals 15 residues. The germline gives CDR1 SGHDT, CDR2 YYEEEE. The V gene end was trimmed by 0 bases and the J gene end by 8 bases; junction bases not matched to a gene: 7. The CDR3: CASSLGPGGEDIQYF. The CDR3 DNA reads as TGTGCCAGCAGCTTGGGCCCGGGAGGGGAAGACATTCAGTACTTC.

The CDR3 spells CASDRDGYQNIQYF. The DNA of the CDR3 is TGTGCCAGCGACAGGGACGGGTACCAAAACATTCAGTACTTC. The chain employs TRBV2 and TRBJ2-4; 7 nucleotides line up with TRBD1. The CDR3 contains 14 residues. CDR1 is SNHLY, CDR2 FYNNEI, per germline. After removal of 8 bases from V and 5 bases from J, the junction contained 9 bases not matched to a gene.

Concerning this clone: Germline is not matched at one junction end, which may reflect a read error. The rearrangement links TRBV5-6 to TRBJ2-4, with 10 positions matching TRBD2. Germline CDR1 is SGHDT and CDR2 is YYEEEE. This CDR3 comprises 13 residues. Here the CDR3 reads CASSQEPAGGATF. CDR3 bases: TGTGCCAGCAGCCAAGAGCCAGCGGGGGGGGCGACCTTC.

This chain connects TRBV7-6 to TRBJ2-6; no definite D call. This CDR3 has 17 residues. With 1 base removed from V and 0 bases from J, the gap between germline ends came to 10 bases. Germline CDR1 is SGHVS and CDR2 is FNYEAQ. CDR3: CASSLGPSHSGANVLTF. CDR3 coding DNA: TGTGCCAGCAGCTTAGGGCCTTCCCACTCTGGGGCCAACGTCCTGACTTTC.

This rearrangement joins TRBV7-8 to TRBJ2-7; TRBD2 aligns across 7 bases. Losses at the gene ends were 5 bases for V and 6 bases for J; bases not matched to a gene: 13. The CDR3 length is 15 residues. Germline V gives CDR1 SGHVS, CDR2 FQNEAQ. The CDR3 DNA sequence: TGTGCCAGCAGCCCGCGTGTGGGGGGGAAACGCGAGCAGTACTTC. Encoded protein: CASSPRVGGKREQYF.

This clone was seen a handful of times. The chain employs TRBV7-2 and TRBJ2-7, with 11 bases lining up with TRBD2. The ends lost 1 base at V and 2 bases at J; junction bases unmatched: 4. This CDR3 is built from 16 residues. Germline V gene lookup returns CDR1 SGHTA and CDR2 FQGNSA. The chain's CDR3 is CASSLVATSGTYEQYF. The CDR3 bases are TGTGCCAGCAGCTTAGTAGCGACTAGCGGGACCTACGAGCAGTACTTC.

The chain is built from TRBV2 and TRBJ1-1; D call uncertain. CDR3 size: 13 residues. The V and J ends lost 5 bases and 8 bases respectively, with 15 bases between them. Germline loops: CDR1 SNHLY, CDR2 FYNNEI. CDR3 DNA sequence: TGTGCCAGCAGTCCCGGAGAATTGAGGGAAGCTTTCTTT. As protein: CASSPGELREAFF.

This clone was picked up a small number of times. This chain links TRBV5-1 with TRBJ1-1; 7 bases are shared with TRBD1. CDR3 length: 12 amino acids. Germline CDR1 is SGHRS and CDR2 is YFSETQ. The V segment lost 5 bases and the J segment 6 bases; nucleotides outside the gene matches: 4. CDR3 in amino acids: CASRVDRAEAFF. The DNA of the CDR3 is TGCGCCAGCAGAGTCGACAGGGCTGAAGCTTTCTTT.

The chain employs TRBV6-1 and TRBJ1-5; D is perhaps TRBD1 (5 bases). Germline-derived CDR1 and CDR2 are MNHNS and SASEGT. The V end lost 2 bases, the J end lost 3 bases, and 8 bases lay between the germline ends. The CDR3 has 14 residues. The DNA of the CDR3 is TGTGCCAGCAGTGAATGGGACCCCAATCAGCCCCAGCATTTT. Translation: CASSEWDPNQPQHF.

A few counts support this clone. Other DNA sequences in the same sample also yield this CDR3. The V call is TRBV7-2, the J call TRBJ2-7; maybe TRBD1 (6 bases). V lost 1 base to trimming and J lost 3 bases, with 10 bases between them. The CDR3 totals 14 residues. Germline loops: CDR1 SGHTA, CDR2 FQGNSA. CDR3 in amino acids: CASSLGQGIYEQYF. CDR3 in DNA: TGTGCCAGCAGCTTAGGGCAGGGGATCTACGAGCAGTACTTC.

The chain recombines TRBV7-8 with TRBJ2-2, with a weak D call TRBD2 (5 bases). Trimming took off 2 bases at V and 1 base at J, with 14 bases between the two ends. Germline CDR1 is SGHVS and CDR2 is FQNEAQ. CDR3 size: 17 residues. In DNA form, the CDR3 reads TGTGCCAGCAGCTTATTGAGGAGCGCGGGGAACACCGGGGAGCTGTTTTTT. Its protein product is CASSLLRSAGNTGELFF.

There are a few counts of this clone. The V and J genes are TRBV7-3 and TRBJ2-3; 15 bases are shared with TRBD2. The CDR3 has 18 residues. Germline V gene data show CDR1 as SGHTA and CDR2 as FQGTGA. V lost 9 bases to trimming and J lost 2 bases; unmatched junction nucleotides: 12. The CDR3: CASREPGLAGGPTDTQYF. The CDR3 bases are TGTGCCAGTAGGGAACCCGGACTAGCGGGAGGGCCCACAGATACGCAGTATTTT. Combining the CDR3 with reference TRBV7-3 and TRBJ2-3 gives the whole variable domain GAGVSQTPSNKVTEKGKYVELRCDPISGHTALYWYRQSLGQGPEFLIYFQGTGAADDSGLPNDRFFAVRPEGSVSTLKIQRTERGDSAVYLCASREPGLAGGPTDTQYFGPGTRLTVL.

The J gene is TRBJ1-4, the V gene TRBV2; D remains unclear. V gave up 0 bases and J gave up 7 bases, with 0 bases separating them. This CDR3 has 11 residues. CDR1 SNHLY and CDR2 FYNNEI come from the germline V gene. The CDR3 loop reads CASSEAEKLFF. The CDR3 coding sequence is TGTGCCAGCAGTGAAGCTGAAAAACTGTTTTTT.

In this sample, this clone turned up a few times. The rearrangement links TRBV6-5 to TRBJ2-7; D gene unclear. V lost 6 bases to trimming and J lost 6 bases, with 9 bases between them. The CDR3 has 11 residues. CDR1 MNHEY and CDR2 SVGAGI come from the germline V gene. The CDR3: CASSYQREQYF. The CDR3 DNA follows: TGTGCCAGCAGCTATCAGCGCGAGCAGTACTTC.

This clone has just a few counts. V and J are TRBV4-2 and TRBJ2-5; tentative D call: TRBD1 (5 bases). The J call may be in error: the DNA end matches TRBJ2-7 better. Germline CDR1 is LGHNA and CDR2 is YNFKEQ. CDR3 length: 15 residues. CDR3 in DNA: TGTGCCAGCAGCCAAGTAACAGGTAACTCCTACGAGCAGTACTTC. Its translation is CASSQVTGNSYEQYF.

This clone was picked up a small number of times. The chain is built from TRBV5-4 and TRBJ1-5; no definite D call. CDR1 is SGHNT and CDR2 is YYREEE in the germline V gene (reference sequence). The V end lost 0 bases, the J end lost 6 bases, and 4 bases lay between the germline ends. This CDR3 contains 12 residues. CDR3 amino acids: CASSLDSQPQHF. CDR3 nucleotide sequence: TGTGCCAGCAGCTTGGACAGTCAGCCCCAGCATTTT.

The chain combines TRBV7-3 with TRBJ2-5, with 9 bases aligning to TRBD1. This CDR3 has 17 amino acids. Trimming at V came to 5 bases and at J to 4 bases, leaving 14 bases not matched to a gene. Germline values: CDR1 SGHTA, CDR2 FQGTGA. The CDR3 is CASSPVGGGTGTETQYF. The CDR3, as DNA: TGTGCCAGCAGCCCGGTGGGGGGCGGGACAGGGACAGAGACCCAGTACTTC. The complete variable domain, with remaining parts taken from reference TRBV7-3 and TRBJ2-5, reads GAGVSQTPSNKVTEKGKYVELRCDPISGHTALYWYRQSLGQGPEFLIYFQGTGAADDSGLPNDRFFAVRPEGSVSTLKIQRTERGDSAVYLCASSPVGGGTGTETQYFGPGTRLLVL.

The chain carries TRBV14 and TRBJ2-7; TRBD2 might be the D (6 bases). The germline V gene encodes CDR1 SGHDN and CDR2 FVKESK. The CDR3 spans 15 residues. Trimming shortened V by 4 bases and J by 0 bases, and 13 bases separated the two germline ends. The DNA of the CDR3 is TGTGCCAGCAGCCCCCGTCCGGGAGACTCCTACGAGCAGTACTTC. This codes for CASSPRPGDSYEQYF.

This clone was observed a few times. The rearrangement joins TRBV5-6 to TRBJ2-1; TRBD2 aligns across 8 bases. With 4 bases clipped from V and 7 bases from J, the junction kept 4 bases outside the gene matches. Germline CDR1 is SGHDT and CDR2 is YYEEEE. This CDR3 has 13 amino acids. As DNA, the CDR3 is TGTGCCAGCAGCGTGGGACTAGTTAATGAGCAGTTCTTC. It translates to CASSVGLVNEQFF.

V and J are TRBV5-1 and TRBJ2-1; 10 bases are a match to TRBD1. CDR1 SGHRS and CDR2 YFSETQ come from the germline V gene. The CDR3 consists of 16 residues. The trim removed 4 bases at V and 3 bases at J, leaving 7 bases unmatched. In nucleotides, the CDR3 is TGCGCCAGCAGCCAGCAGACAGGGGGCTACTACAATGAGCAGTTCTTC. Translating it yields CASSQQTGGYYNEQFF.

This clone showed up just a few times. This chain joins TRBV10-3 and TRBJ2-6; D uncertain. V lost 9 bases and J 4 bases, leaving 19 bases between the germline ends. The CDR3 extends over 16 amino acids. CDR1 and CDR2 (germline): ENHRY, SYGVKD. CDR3 in amino acids: CAIGPARVIGANVLTF. DNA for the CDR3: TGTGCCATTGGCCCAGCGAGAGTAATAGGGGCCAACGTCCTGACTTTC.